What follows are 9 T cell receptor beta chains derived from one specimen sequenced in a study of blood T cells in healthy people across ages. With a J-beta primer mix and a sample-barcoded 5' primer, a second PCR ran about 6 to 11 cycles. One entry per CDR3 protein results from TCRdb running MiXCR on the 5' RACE reads. The table records roughly 1,800,000 distinct CDR3 sequences, about 49% of them present only once. The specimen sequenced was blood. The receptors were gathered from a woman aged 40-49 years in good health.

This CDR3 is CASSCGGSVDEKLFF. DNA for the CDR3: TGTGCCAGCAGCTGCGGCGGGAGTGTCGATGAAAAACTGTTTTTT. The genes are TRBV7-2 and TRBJ1-4; no clear D gene. Trimming shortened V by 4 bases and J by 6 bases, and 15 bases separated the two germline ends. This CDR3 comprises 15 residues. Germline CDR1 is SGHTA and CDR2 is FQGNSA. Full variable domain (outside the CDR3, taken from reference TRBV7-2 and TRBJ1-4): GAGVSQSPSNKVTEKGKDVELRCDPISGHTALYWYRQSLGQGLEFLIYFQGNSAPDKSGLPSDRFSAERTGGSVSTLTIQRTQQEDSAVYLCASSCGGSVDEKLFFGSGTQLSVL.

The chain carries TRBV28 and TRBJ2-3; TRBD2 matches 7 bases. The J segment lost 0 bases and the V segment lost 2 bases, leaving 11 bases of the junction unmatched. CDR1 and CDR2 (germline): MDHEN, SYDVKM. This CDR3 is 18 amino acids long. Here the CDR3 reads CASSLLTTSRISTDTQYF. The CDR3 DNA follows: TGTGCCAGCAGTTTACTTACGACTAGCCGAATTAGCACAGATACGCAGTATTTT.

The J gene is TRBJ2-7, the V gene TRBV29-1, with TRBD1 matching over 10 bases. After removal of 7 bases from V and 3 bases from J, the junction contained 18 bases not matched to a gene. CDR1 SQVTM and CDR2 ANQGSEA come from the germline V gene. The CDR3 consists of 17 residues. CDR3 protein: CSAKNRDRGRRSYEQYF. In DNA, the CDR3 is TGCAGCGCGAAAAATCGGGACAGGGGCCGCCGAAGCTACGAGCAGTACTTC.

CDR3 in amino acids: CASSLKAGPMSTQYF. The CDR3 DNA reads as TGTGCCAGCAGCTTGAAGGCAGGGCCCATGTCTACGCAGTATTTT. The rearrangement uses TRBV7-2 and TRBJ2-3; a possible D gene is TRBD1 (5 bases). The CDR3 loop spans 15 amino acids. The germline V gene has CDR1 SGHTA and CDR2 FQGNSA. V lost 3 bases to trimming and J lost 8 bases, with 18 bases between them.

V gene TRBV4-1 combines with J gene TRBJ1-4; D unresolved. V dropped 1 base and J dropped 12 bases, with 12 bases sitting between them. This CDR3 contains 13 residues. The germline V gene encodes CDR1 MGHRA and CDR2 YSYEKL. As DNA, the CDR3 is TGCGCCAGCAGCCAAGGGGCCGAGGCCGAACTGTTTTTT. Residues: CASSQGAEAELFF.

Only a few counts were recorded for this clonotype. The V and J genes are TRBV6-2 or TRBV6-3 and TRBJ2-4; D not resolved. The V end was cut by 3 bases, the J end by 6 bases, with 12 bases between. The CDR3 runs 14 residues. Germline assignment: CDR1 MNHEY and CDR2 SVGEGT. DNA for the CDR3: TGTGCCAGCAGTTATGCCCCCGTTACAAACATTCAGTACTTC. It translates to CASSYAPVTNIQYF.

This clonotype has only a few counts. V and J are TRBV10-3 and TRBJ2-3; D remains unclear. This CDR3 is built from 11 residues. Looked up from germline, CDR1 is ENHRY and CDR2 is SYGVKD. With 11 bases removed from V and 7 bases from J, the gap between germline ends came to 13 bases. The chain's CDR3 is CAVGWPNTQYF. DNA of the CDR3: TGTGCCGTAGGGTGGCCGAATACGCAGTATTTT.

The chain links TRBV6-1 to TRBJ1-2; D is unclear. CDR3 length equals 12 residues. Germline lookup yields CDR1 MNHNS and CDR2 SASEGT. V was pared by 4 bases and J by 8 bases, with 11 bases between. CDR3 DNA: TGTGCCAGCAGTGTTACCGTCGGAGGCTACACCTTC. It yields the protein CASSVTVGGYTF.

The chain links TRBV29-1 to TRBJ2-3, with no clear D. The germline gives CDR1 SQVTM, CDR2 ANQGSEA. This CDR3 spans 14 amino acids. V was shortened by 7 bases and J by 1 base, with 15 bases between the two germline ends. The DNA of the CDR3 is TGCAGCGCTGCTCTTACCGAGCGCACAGATACGCAGTATTTT. Its translation: CSAALTERTDTQYF.